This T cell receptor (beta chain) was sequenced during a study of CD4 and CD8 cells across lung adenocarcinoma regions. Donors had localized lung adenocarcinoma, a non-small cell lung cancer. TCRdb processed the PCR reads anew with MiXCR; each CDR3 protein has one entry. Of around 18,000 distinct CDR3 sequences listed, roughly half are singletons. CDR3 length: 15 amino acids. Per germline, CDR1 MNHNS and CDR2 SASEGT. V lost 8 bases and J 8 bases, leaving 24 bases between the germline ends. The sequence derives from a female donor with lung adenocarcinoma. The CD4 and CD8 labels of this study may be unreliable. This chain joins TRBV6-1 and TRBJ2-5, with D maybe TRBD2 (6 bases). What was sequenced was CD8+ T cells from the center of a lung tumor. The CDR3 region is CASGRAGRDQNTQYF. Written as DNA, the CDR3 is TGTGCCAGCGGGCGAGCGGGCCGAGACCAAAACACCCAGTACTTC.